A selection of T cell receptor beta chains follows, all from one sample in a study of cytomegalovirus exposure and HLA in healthy donors. Here immunoSEQ multiplex PCR was the method, and the copy in TCRdb shows in-frame clones only, minus some. Of about 160,000 clones in the sample, roughly 82% were seen once. The sequenced sample consisted of PBMCs. Receptors originate from a girl under 18 in good health and CMV-seropositive. The CDR3 runs from the conserved cysteine through the conserved F or W. D genes are given only for firm matches. Size tells how often a clone was seen (once, few, many) or the class of an expanded clone, and some rows leave it out.

D gene	V gene	clone size	J gene	CDR3 protein	CDR3 DNA
NA	TRBV27	NA	TRBJ2-5	CASSSTGMETQYF	TGTGCCAGCAGTAGTACAGGGATGGAGACCCAGTACTTC
NA	TRBV5-5	NA	TRBJ2-7	CASSLVMGHAGEQYF	TGTGCCAGCAGCTTGGTCATGGGACACGCGGGCGAGCAGTACTTC
TRBD2	TRBV6-6	few	TRBJ2-5	CASSRPTSGRQETQYF	TGTGCCAGCAGCCGCCCAACTAGCGGGAGACAGGAGACCCAGTACTTC
TRBD1	TRBV28	NA	TRBJ2-7	CASRDSTGREQYF	TGTGCCAGCAGGGACTCGACAGGGCGAGAGCAGTACTTC
TRBD1	TRBV28	NA	TRBJ1-2	CASSLTGGHGYTF	TGTGCCAGCAGTTTAACAGGGGGTCATGGCTACACCTTC
TRBD1	TRBV29-1	NA	TRBJ1-2	CSVRQGPYGYTF	TGCAGCGTTCGACAGGGACCCTATGGCTACACCTTC
NA	TRBV29-1	once	TRBJ1-4	CSGALGGGNEKLFF	TGCAGCGGGGCCCTGGGGGGGGGCAATGAAAAACTGTTTTTT
TRBD1	TRBV4-1	NA	TRBJ2-7	CASSQEGAGGGEQYF	TGCGCCAGCAGCCAAGAGGGGGCAGGGGGCGGCGAGCAGTACTTC
NA	TRBV5-8	NA	TRBJ2-1	CASSSGTTIYNEQFF	TGTGCCAGCAGCTCCGGGACAACAATTTACAATGAGCAGTTCTTC
TRBD2	TRBV5-6	NA	TRBJ2-1	CASRTSGGTYEQFF	TGTGCCAGTCGGACTAGCGGGGGGACCTATGAGCAGTTCTTC
NA	TRBV30	NA	TRBJ2-1	CAFPRPDNEQFF	TGTGCCTTCCCTAGGCCGGACAATGAGCAGTTCTTC
NA	TRBV9	once	TRBJ2-2	CASSVAESNTGELFF	TGTGCCAGCAGCGTAGCAGAATCTAACACCGGGGAGCTGTTTTTT
NA	TRBV10-1	NA	TRBJ2-1	CASSRESGSYNEQFF	TGCGCCAGCAGCCGGGAATCGGGTTCCTACAATGAGCAGTTCTTC
TRBD1	TRBV28	few	TRBJ1-4	CASSLYWDRPNEKLFF	TGTGCCAGCAGTTTATATTGGGACAGGCCTAATGAAAAACTGTTTTTT
NA	TRBV9	NA	TRBJ2-2	CASSVGPGQAGGKLFF	TGTGCCAGCAGCGTAGGACCGGGGCAGGCCGGCGGGAAGCTGTTTTTT
TRBD2	TRBV9	NA	TRBJ2-1	CASDRTSGRRDEQFF	TGTGCCAGCGATAGAACTAGCGGGAGGAGGGATGAGCAGTTCTTC
NA	TRBV5-6	NA	TRBJ1-5	CASSLGGEQPQHF	TGTGCCAGCAGCTTGGGGGGGGAACAGCCCCAGCATTTT
NA	TRBV5-5	NA	TRBJ2-1	CASSLRSAGEQFF	TGTGCCAGCAGCTTGAGATCGGCAGGTGAGCAGTTCTTC
NA	TRBV18	few	TRBJ1-1	CASSPPSGRNTEAFF	TGTGCCAGCTCACCACCTTCGGGGAGGAACACTGAAGCTTTCTTT
NA	TRBV4-3	NA	TRBJ2-7	CASSQEHRTYEQYF	TGCGCCAGCAGCCAAGAACACAGAACCTACGAGCAGTACTTC
TRBD1	TRBV27	NA	TRBJ1-2	CASSKRTGNYGYTF	TGTGCCAGCAGCAAAAGGACAGGAAACTATGGCTACACCTTC
TRBD1	TRBV27	once	TRBJ1-1	CASSSRQGNLWAFF	TGTGCCAGCAGTTCAAGACAGGGGAATTTATGGGCTTTCTTT
TRBD2	TRBV7-2	NA	TRBJ2-1	CASSLALSSGLSEQFF	TGTGCCAGCAGCTTAGCGTTGTCTAGCGGTTTAAGTGAGCAGTTCTTC
TRBD1	TRBV11-2	NA	TRBJ2-5	CASSWDRVETQYF	TGTGCCAGCAGCTGGGACAGGGTGGAGACCCAGTACTTC
NA	TRBV28	NA	TRBJ2-4	CASSSSRRAKNIQYF	TGTGCCAGCAGTTCATCTCGGAGGGCCAAAAACATTCAGTACTTC